This T cell receptor (beta chain) was captured in a study of T cell responses to AZD1222 COVID-19 vaccine. At the level of the study: Researchers grouped second doses given at about 4 or about 12 weeks into one pool.

In the case of this clone: Its specificity is unknown.

Per germline, CDR1 SGHTA and CDR2 FQGNSA. With 6 bases removed from V and 2 bases from J, the gap between germline ends came to 10 bases. The CDR3 totals 13 residues. The repertoire was sequenced with immunoSEQ multiplex PCR; TCRdb's copy has only in-frame clones and lacks some. The sample carries some 150,000 clones, around 90% recorded once. Findings and limits, study-wide: Of the AZD1222 recipients, only 5 to 7 were seropositive at baseline. Females made up more of the donors, who were largely white British, and clonal diversity may have come out too low. Sampling that yielded the repertoires occurred only after the peak T cell response.

The sample in question was peripheral blood, obtained on day 0 of AZD1222 vaccination. This TCR was recovered from an adult in good health. The chain uses TRBV7-2 and TRBJ1-2, with no clear D. CDR3 nucleotide sequence: TGTGCCAGCAGTCATACCGAAAACTATGGCTACACCTTC. Encoded protein: CASSHTENYGYTF.